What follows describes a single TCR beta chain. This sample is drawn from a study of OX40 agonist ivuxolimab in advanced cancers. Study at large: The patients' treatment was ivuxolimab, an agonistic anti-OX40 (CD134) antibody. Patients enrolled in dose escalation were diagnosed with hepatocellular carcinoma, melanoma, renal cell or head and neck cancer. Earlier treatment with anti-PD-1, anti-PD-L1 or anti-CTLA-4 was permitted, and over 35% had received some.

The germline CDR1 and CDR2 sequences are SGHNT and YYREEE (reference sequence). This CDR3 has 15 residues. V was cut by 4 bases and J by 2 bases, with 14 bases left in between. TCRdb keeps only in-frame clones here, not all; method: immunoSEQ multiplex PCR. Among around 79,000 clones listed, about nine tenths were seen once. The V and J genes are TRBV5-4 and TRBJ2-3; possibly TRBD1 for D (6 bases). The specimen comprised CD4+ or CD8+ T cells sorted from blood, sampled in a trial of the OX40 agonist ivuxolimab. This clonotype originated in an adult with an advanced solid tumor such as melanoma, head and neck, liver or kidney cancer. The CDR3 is CASSGGPTYTDTQYF. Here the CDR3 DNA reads TGTGCCAGCAGCGGGGGCCCTACTTACACAGATACGCAGTATTTT.